A single sample gave rise to the 2 T cell receptor beta chains below, sequenced in a study of T cell responses to AZD1222 COVID-19 vaccine. Profiling relied on immunoSEQ multiplex PCR, and the TCRdb table lists in-frame clones only, not all of them. This repertoire shows 45,000 to 55,000 clones, around 80% found once; its top ten account for more than 20%. Source: peripheral blood, taken on day 0 of MenACWY control vaccination. The source is an adult in good health.

The chain is built from TRBV30 and TRBJ1-5, with 8 bases fitting TRBD1. The V and J ends lost 6 bases and 6 bases, in that order; junction bases with no gene match: 7. This CDR3 is built from 13 residues. In germline, CDR1 is GTSNPN, CDR2 SVGIG (reference sequence). The CDR3 DNA reads as TGTGCCTGTTGGTCAGGGGGCGGTCAGCCCCAGCATTTT. This gives the protein CACWSGGGQPQHF.

This clone was detected only once. The rearrangement links TRBV4-2 to TRBJ1-2, with TRBD1 matching 8 bases. V shed 0 bases and J 5 bases; nucleotides not matched to a gene: 5. Germline V gives CDR1 LGHNA, CDR2 YNFKEQ. The CDR3 covers 15 residues. The CDR3, as DNA: TGTGCCAGCAGCCAAGAGAAGACAGGGGTTTATGGCTACACCTTC. This sequence encodes CASSQEKTGVYGYTF.